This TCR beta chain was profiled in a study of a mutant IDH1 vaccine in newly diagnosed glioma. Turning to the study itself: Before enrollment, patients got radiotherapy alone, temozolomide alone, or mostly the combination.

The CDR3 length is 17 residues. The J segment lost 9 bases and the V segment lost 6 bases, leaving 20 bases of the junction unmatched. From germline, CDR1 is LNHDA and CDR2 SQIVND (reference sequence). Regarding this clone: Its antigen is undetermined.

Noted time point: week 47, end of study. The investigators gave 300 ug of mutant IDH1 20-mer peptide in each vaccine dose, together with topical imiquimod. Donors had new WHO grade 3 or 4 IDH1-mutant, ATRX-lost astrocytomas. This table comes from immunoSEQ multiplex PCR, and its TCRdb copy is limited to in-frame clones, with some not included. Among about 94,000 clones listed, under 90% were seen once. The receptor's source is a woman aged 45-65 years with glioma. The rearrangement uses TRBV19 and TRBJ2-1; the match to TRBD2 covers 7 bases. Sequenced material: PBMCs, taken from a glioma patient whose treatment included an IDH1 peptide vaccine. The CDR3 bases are TGTGCCAGTAGCCCCATAGGCGGGAGCCTACACGGGGGTGAGCAGTTCTTC. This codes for CASSPIGGSLHGGEQFF. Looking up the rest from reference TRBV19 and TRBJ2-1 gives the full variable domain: DGGITQSPKYLFRKEGQNVTLSCEQNLNHDAMYWYRQDPGQGLRLIYYSQIVNDFQKGDIAEGYSVSREKKESFPLTVTSAQKNPTAFYLCASSPIGGSLHGGEQFFGPGTRLTVL.